The 14 T cell receptor beta chains below all came from one sample that was sequenced in a study of a mutant IDH1 vaccine in newly diagnosed glioma. As for time point: week 11, during vaccination. All doses held 300 ug of mutant IDH1 20-mer peptide, with topical imiquimod. For these TCRs, the target antigens are not known. Repertoires were generated with immunoSEQ multiplex PCR, while TCRdb's copy carries only in-frame clones and drops some. The sample yields 40,000 or so clones, 84% seen once. The specimen comprised PBMCs, sampled from a glioma patient whose treatment included an IDH1 peptide vaccine. The receptors stem from a middle-aged man with glioma.

This clone was detected only once. J is TRBJ1-2 and V is TRBV29-1; D call uncertain. V was cut by 5 bases and J by 0 bases, with 10 bases left in between. The germline gives CDR1 SQVTM, CDR2 ANQGSEA. The CDR3 sequence is 13 residues long. CDR3 bases: TGCAGCGTTAACTCTCGAGCTAACTATGGCTACACCTTC. Its protein is CSVNSRANYGYTF.

CDR3 region: CASSGLAGGYEQYF. CDR3 coding DNA: TGTGCCAGCAGTGGACTAGCGGGAGGCTACGAGCAGTACTTC. This sequence joins TRBV2 and TRBJ2-7, with 13 bases matching TRBD2. J lost 3 bases, V lost 4 bases, and 0 bases had no gene match. Germline-derived CDR1 and CDR2 are SNHLY and FYNNEI. The CDR3 runs 14 residues.

V gene TRBV7-2 combines with J gene TRBJ2-2; no clear D. The V gene's germline CDR1 is SGHTA and CDR2 FQGNSA. This CDR3 comprises 13 residues. The ends were cut back, 11 bases at V and 7 bases at J, with 17 bases in the middle. CDR3 in amino acids: CAGRAVRNGELFF. In DNA form, the CDR3 reads TGTGCCGGCCGGGCGGTCCGGAACGGGGAGCTGTTTTTT.

This chain uses TRBV19 with TRBJ2-7; D may match TRBD1 or TRBD2 (5 bases each). Trimming removed 9 bases from V and 6 bases from J, with 27 bases in between. The CDR3 extends over 16 amino acids. The germline CDR1 and CDR2 sequences are LNHDA and SQIVND (reference sequence). CDR3 sequence: CASSPTRQGGGAEQYF. DNA of the CDR3: TGTGCCAGCTCTCCAACCCGGCAGGGTGGAGGTGCCGAGCAGTACTTC.

The chain combines TRBV28 with TRBJ2-5, with TRBD1 matching 8 bases. The CDR3 has 15 residues. V shed 6 bases, J shed 3 bases, and the junction held 9 bases outside the gene matches. CDR1 is MDHEN, CDR2 SYDVKM, per germline. The CDR3 sequence: CASSPTGTGKETQYF. In nucleotides, the CDR3 is TGTGCCAGCAGCCCTACAGGGACAGGAAAAGAGACCCAGTACTTC.

The V call is TRBV7-2, the J call TRBJ2-3; the D gene could be TRBD1 or TRBD2 (5 bases each). CDR1 and CDR2 from the germline V gene are SGHTA and FQGNSA. CDR3 length equals 15 residues. V lost 2 bases, J lost 3 bases, and 12 bases lay in between. The CDR3 DNA follows: TGTGCCAGCAGCTTATGGGGGAGCCGTACAGATACGCAGTATTTT. The encoded protein is CASSLWGSRTDTQYF. The full variable domain, with the rest looked up from reference TRBV7-2 and TRBJ2-3, is GAGVSQSPSNKVTEKGKDVELRCDPISGHTALYWYRQSLGQGLEFLIYFQGNSAPDKSGLPSDRFSAERTGGSVSTLTIQRTQQEDSAVYLCASSLWGSRTDTQYFGPGTRLTVL.

This clone showed up just once. V gene TRBV19 combines with J gene TRBJ1-1; TRBD1 matches 8 bases. CDR1 is LNHDA, CDR2 SQIVND, per germline (reference sequence). The CDR3 sequence is 15 residues long. The trim removed 2 bases at V and 6 bases at J, leaving 8 bases unmatched. CDR3 sequence: CASSILGTGTSEAFF. The CDR3 DNA follows: TGTGCCAGTAGTATACTTGGGACAGGCACCTCTGAAGCTTTCTTT.

V is TRBV7-2 and J is TRBJ1-2; D gene uncertain. Germline lookup yields CDR1 SGHTA and CDR2 FQGNSA. Deletions cut 4 bases from V and 8 bases from J, with 20 bases between. CDR3 length: 15 amino acids. CDR3 loop: CASSSWADLGLGYTF. As DNA, the CDR3 is TGTGCCAGCAGCTCATGGGCTGACTTGGGTTTGGGCTACACCTTC.

The genes are TRBV6-1 and TRBJ2-7, with D perhaps given as TRBD1 or TRBD2 (5 bases each). Trimming shortened V by 4 bases and J by 0 bases, and 13 bases separated the two germline ends. CDR3 length equals 15 residues. The germline V gene encodes CDR1 MNHNS and CDR2 SASEGT. The CDR3 DNA is TGTGCCAGCAGTGTCTCCGGGACCGACTCCTACGAGCAGTACTTC. This sequence encodes CASSVSGTDSYEQYF.

J is TRBJ2-7 and V is TRBV7-2; TRBD1 might be the D (5 bases). This CDR3 contains 12 residues. Trimming took 4 bases from V and 8 from J, leaving 12 bases between them. Germline V lookup: CDR1 SGHTA, CDR2 FQGNSA. The chain's CDR3 is CASSSTVRQQYF. The CDR3 coding sequence is TGTGCCAGCAGCTCGACAGTCCGCCAGCAGTACTTC.

The chain has TRBV6-4 and TRBJ2-1, with D uncertain. Germline CDR1 MRHNA, CDR2 SNTAGT. This CDR3 comprises 13 residues. V lost 3 bases to trimming and J lost 4 bases, with 7 bases between them. Written as DNA, the CDR3 is TGTGCCAGCAGTGAGTCCGAGTACAATGAGCAGTTCTTC. Amino acid sequence: CASSESEYNEQFF.

The chain uses TRBV7-9 and TRBJ2-3; TRBD1 aligns across 7 bases. CDR3 length: 14 residues. The V segment lost 2 bases and the J segment 1 base; nucleotides outside the gene matches: 0. Germline V gene data show CDR1 as SEHNR and CDR2 as FQNEAQ (reference sequence). The CDR3 DNA reads TGTGCCAGCAGCTTAACAGGGGGCACAGATACGCAGTATTTT. This sequence encodes CASSLTGGTDTQYF.

This clone was counted only a few times. The chain recombines TRBV2 with TRBJ2-1, with D perhaps being TRBD1 or TRBD2 (8 bases each). The V gene's germline CDR1 is SNHLY and CDR2 FYNNEI. The germline V and J ends were trimmed by 8 bases and 8 bases, with 37 bases remaining between them. The CDR3 sequence is 20 residues long. CDR3 nucleotides: TGTGCCAGCGACACCTGGGACAGGTTGGCATTTAGCGGGAATAGGGATGAGCAGTTCTTC. Amino acid sequence: CASDTWDRLAFSGNRDEQFF.

The V gene is TRBV29-1, the J gene TRBJ2-4; maybe TRBD1 (6 bases). V was pared by 8 bases and J by 5 bases, with 10 bases between. Germline CDR1 SQVTM, CDR2 ANQGSEA. The CDR3 covers 11 residues. The DNA for the CDR3 is TGCAGCACCAGACAGGAAAACATTCAGTACTTC. Translation: CSTRQENIQYF.